The 28 T cell receptor beta chains in this list originate from one sample, sequenced in a study of blood T cell repertoires in COVID-19. Method: immunoSEQ multiplex PCR; TCRdb's copy keeps in-frame clones and lacks some. The data show about 110,000 clones, with roughly 70% seen just once and 1.5% to 2% held by the top ten. Sequencing was carried out using peripheral blood. Source of these receptors: a woman in her forties with acute or convalescent COVID-19.

The chain combines TRBV6-1 with TRBJ1-1; no clear D gene. Per the germline V gene, CDR1 is MNHNS and CDR2 is SASEGT. The CDR3 covers 13 residues. Trimming removed 7 bases at V and 1 base at J, with 10 bases between. CDR3: CASTDEPNTEAFF. DNA of the CDR3: TGTGCCAGCACCGATGAGCCGAACACTGAAGCTTTCTTT.

The chain couples TRBV29-1 to TRBJ1-1; 9 nucleotides agree with TRBD1. The trim removed 6 bases at V and 0 bases at J, leaving 11 bases unmatched. CDR1 is SQVTM, CDR2 ANQGSEA, per germline. This CDR3 comprises 16 residues. CDR3 residues: CSVGPGTGQMNTEAFF. The CDR3, as DNA: TGCAGCGTAGGACCCGGGACAGGGCAAATGAACACTGAAGCTTTCTTT.

This clone was recorded a few times. This sequence joins TRBV2 and TRBJ1-2, with 9 nucleotides matching TRBD1. Germline lookup yields CDR1 SNHLY and CDR2 FYNNEI. This CDR3 is built from 13 residues. V gave up 5 bases and J gave up 4 bases; unmatched junction bases: 2. The CDR3 loop is CASSLTGGYGYTF. The CDR3 nucleotides read TGTGCCAGCAGTTTGACAGGGGGCTATGGCTACACCTTC.

This clone showed up just once. The chain employs TRBV12-3 or TRBV12-4 and TRBJ2-4; 7 positions agree with TRBD1. V gave up 7 bases and J gave up 10 bases; unmatched junction bases: 4. The CDR3 is 11 residues long. The CDR3 coding sequence is TGTGCCAGCACCTTGACAGGGATTCAGTACTTC. Protein product: CASTLTGIQYF.

The chain links TRBV7-2 to TRBJ2-7; possibly TRBD2 for D (6 bases). This CDR3 is 15 amino acids long. V was shortened by 5 bases and J by 1 base, with 15 bases between the two germline ends. CDR1 is SGHTA and CDR2 is FQGNSA in the germline V gene. The CDR3 here is CASSEGGSRSYEQYF. The CDR3 coding sequence is TGTGCCAGCAGCGAGGGAGGCAGCCGTTCCTACGAGCAGTACTTC.

The J gene is TRBJ2-7, the V gene TRBV7-6, with 12 bases matching TRBD2. The CDR3 has 14 residues. Per the germline V gene, CDR1 is SGHVS and CDR2 is FNYEAQ. The trim removed 11 bases at V and 3 bases at J, leaving 8 bases unmatched. CDR3 sequence: CASPGLAGNYEQYF. The CDR3, as DNA: TGTGCCTCCCCCGGACTAGCGGGGAACTACGAGCAGTACTTC.

The rearrangement links TRBV7-8 to TRBJ2-7; TRBD2 agrees at 11 bases. The CDR3 is 16 amino acids. V gave up 5 bases and J gave up 2 bases; unmatched junction bases: 8. CDR1 and CDR2 (germline): SGHVS, FQNEAQ. The CDR3: CASSPKTSGVTYEQYF. The CDR3, as DNA: TGTGCCAGCAGCCCTAAGACTAGCGGGGTTACCTACGAGCAGTACTTC. The full variable domain, in which reference TRBV7-8 and TRBJ2-7 provide the parts outside the CDR3, is GAGVSQSPRYKVAKRGQDVALRCDPISGHVSLFWYQQALGQGPEFLTYFQNEAQLDKSGLPSDRFFAERPEGSVSTLKIQRTQQEDSAVYLCASSPKTSGVTYEQYFGPGTRLTVT.

The V and J genes are TRBV7-3 and TRBJ2-7; TRBD2 matches at 8 bases. J lost 5 bases, V lost 6 bases, and 6 bases had no gene match. CDR1 is SGHTA and CDR2 is FQGTGA in the germline V gene. CDR3 length: 13 residues. CDR3 nucleotide sequence: TGTGCCAGCAGTACGACTAGCGACAACGAGCAGTACTTC. Translating gives CASSTTSDNEQYF.

The V call is TRBV29-1, the J call TRBJ2-1; 10 nucleotides agree with TRBD2. This CDR3 has 17 residues. Looked up from germline, CDR1 is SQVTM and CDR2 is ANQGSEA. The junction had 17 bases not matched to a gene; V was cut back by 4 bases and J by 8 bases. The CDR3 spells CSVGAAETSGDPYEQFF. In nucleotides, the CDR3 is TGCAGCGTTGGGGCGGCCGAAACTAGCGGGGACCCCTATGAGCAGTTCTTC.

This sequence joins TRBV2 and TRBJ2-1, with 8 bases matching TRBD1. Germline V gene data show CDR1 as SNHLY and CDR2 as FYNNEI. The V and J ends lost 6 bases and 6 bases, in that order; junction bases with no gene match: 10. CDR3 size: 15 residues. The CDR3 sequence: CASRRRDRLPNEQFF. In nucleotides, the CDR3 is TGTGCCAGCAGAAGACGGGACAGGTTGCCCAATGAGCAGTTCTTC.

The chain carries TRBV9 and TRBJ2-2, with D maybe TRBD1 (5 bases). V lost 0 bases to trimming and J lost 9 bases, with 15 bases between them. Germline CDR1 SGDLS, CDR2 YYNGEE. This CDR3 is built from 15 residues. The CDR3 region is CASSVDPLGARELFF. Written as DNA, the CDR3 is TGTGCCAGCAGCGTAGATCCCTTAGGGGCTAGGGAGCTGTTTTTT.

The V call is TRBV29-1, the J call TRBJ1-2, with D unresolved. CDR1 and CDR2 (germline): SQVTM, ANQGSEA. This CDR3 comprises 12 residues. Trimming removed 3 bases from V and 8 bases from J, with 13 bases in between. This chain's CDR3 is CSVEKGGRGYTF. The CDR3 bases are TGCAGCGTTGAGAAGGGAGGACGGGGCTACACCTTC.

This clone has a single count. The V gene is TRBV7-8, the J gene TRBJ1-4, with D perhaps TRBD1 (6 bases). With 5 bases removed from V and 4 bases from J, the gap between germline ends came to 14 bases. The CDR3 is 15 residues long. CDR1 and CDR2 (germline): SGHVS, FQNEAQ. The CDR3 nucleotides read TGTGCCAGCAGCCCCCGGACAGCCAATAATGAAAAACTGTTTTTT. It codes for CASSPRTANNEKLFF.

The chain combines TRBV5-1 with TRBJ1-4; maybe TRBD1 (5 bases). The CDR3 has 17 amino acids. Germline V gene lookup returns CDR1 SGHRS and CDR2 YFSETQ. V was pared by 5 bases and J by 0 bases, with 17 bases between. In nucleotides, the CDR3 is TGCGCCAGCAGTTCCTCCGGGGGTGGATCAACTAATGAAAAACTGTTTTTT. It translates to CASSSSGGGSTNEKLFF.

The table lists this clone with a few counts. The chain is built from TRBV20-1 and TRBJ2-4; D perhaps matches TRBD1 (5 bases). The CDR3 extends over 14 amino acids. Germline CDR1 and CDR2: DFQATT and SNEGSKA (reference sequence). The V end lost 3 bases, the J end lost 0 bases, and 9 bases lay between the germline ends. CDR3: CSASSDRAKNIQYF. The CDR3 DNA is TGCAGTGCTAGTTCTGACAGAGCCAAAAACATTCAGTACTTC.

The chain carries TRBV5-1 and TRBJ2-2; 14 nucleotides align to TRBD2. J was trimmed by 5 bases and V by 4 bases; bases with no gene match: 10. Germline V gene lookup returns CDR1 SGHRS and CDR2 YFSETQ. The CDR3 runs 18 residues. The CDR3 loop is CASSPGLAGGPGTGELFF. CDR3 nucleotides: TGCGCCAGCAGCCCTGGACTAGCGGGGGGCCCCGGGACCGGGGAGCTGTTTTTT.

This clone has more than one count but fewer than ten. This rearrangement joins TRBV7-3 to TRBJ2-1; D call uncertain. Germline-derived CDR1 and CDR2 are SGHTA and FQGTGA. V was cut by 1 base and J by 8 bases, with 18 bases left in between. The CDR3 loop spans 16 amino acids. This CDR3 reads CASSLNRHSLRDEQFF. The CDR3 bases are TGTGCCAGCAGCTTAAATCGGCATAGCCTGAGAGATGAGCAGTTCTTC. Together with reference TRBV7-3 and TRBJ2-1, the CDR3 gives the full variable domain: GAGVSQTPSNKVTEKGKYVELRCDPISGHTALYWYRQSLGQGPEFLIYFQGTGAADDSGLPNDRFFAVRPEGSVSTLKIQRTERGDSAVYLCASSLNRHSLRDEQFFGPGTRLTVL.

V gene TRBV11-2 combines with J gene TRBJ2-2; possibly TRBD2 for D (6 bases). The CDR3 spans 14 residues. Per the germline V gene, CDR1 is SGHAT and CDR2 is FQNNGV. Trimming took 4 bases from V and 6 from J, leaving 12 bases between them. The CDR3 loop is CASSSAWGAGELFF. The DNA for the CDR3 is TGTGCCAGCAGCTCAGCATGGGGGGCCGGGGAGCTGTTTTTT.

This chain connects TRBV5-1 to TRBJ2-2; 7 nucleotides agree with TRBD2. Germline V gives CDR1 SGHRS, CDR2 YFSETQ. V shed 4 bases, J shed 2 bases, and the junction held 5 bases outside the gene matches. There are 15 residues in the CDR3. CDR3 nucleotide sequence: TGCGCCAGCAGCGCATTAGCGGGTAACACCGGGGAGCTGTTTTTT. Protein product: CASSALAGNTGELFF.

The rearrangement links TRBV14 to TRBJ2-3; 8 bases are a match to TRBD1. Germline-derived CDR1 and CDR2 are SGHDN and FVKESK. V lost 3 bases to trimming and J lost 11 bases; unmatched junction nucleotides: 19. The CDR3 spans 17 residues. CDR3 sequence reads: CASSQTDTGGLSNGQYF. The CDR3 nucleotides read TGTGCCAGCAGCCAGACCGATACAGGGGGTCTATCCAATGGGCAGTATTTT.

The gene calls are TRBV7-2 and TRBJ1-1, with D possibly TRBD1 on 5 matching bases. CDR3 length equals 15 residues. Per the germline V gene, CDR1 is SGHTA and CDR2 is FQGNSA. V was trimmed by 1 base and J by 4 bases, leaving 13 bases between them. CDR3 residues: CASSLVAFGGTEAFF. Here the CDR3 DNA reads TGTGCCAGCAGCTTAGTAGCCTTCGGGGGCACTGAAGCTTTCTTT.

The V and J genes are TRBV5-4 and TRBJ2-5; 16 nucleotides align to TRBD2. The germline CDR1 and CDR2 sequences are SGHNT and YYREEE (reference sequence). The V segment lost 4 bases and the J segment 5 bases; nucleotides outside the gene matches: 5. This CDR3 has 16 residues. CDR3 DNA: TGTGCCAGCAGCGCGGGACTAGCGGGGGGGCAGGAGACCCAGTACTTC. Its protein product is CASSAGLAGGQETQYF.

This rearrangement joins TRBV27 to TRBJ2-5; 8 nucleotides align to TRBD2. Germline trimming cut 5 bases from V and 0 bases from J; bases unmatched to any gene: 5. The CDR3 is 15 amino acids. Per germline, CDR1 MNHEY and CDR2 SMNVEV (reference sequence). CDR3 DNA sequence: TGTGCCAGCAGTACCGCGGGGGGCTACCAAGAGACCCAGTACTTC. Protein sequence: CASSTAGGYQETQYF.

The J gene is TRBJ2-2, the V gene TRBV5-4, with D perhaps TRBD2 (5 bases). Trimming pared 4 bases from V and 4 bases from J, leaving 14 bases between. Germline values: CDR1 SGHNT, CDR2 YYREEE (reference sequence). CDR3 length equals 15 residues. Here the CDR3 reads CASSLGVIGTGELFF. The CDR3 DNA is TGTGCCAGCAGCCTCGGGGTTATCGGCACCGGGGAGCTGTTTTTT.

J is TRBJ1-3 and V is TRBV15; 8 bases are a match to TRBD1. The V gene end was trimmed by 0 bases and the J gene end by 4 bases; junction bases not matched to a gene: 5. CDR1 LNHNV and CDR2 YYDKDF come from the germline V gene (reference sequence). This CDR3 has 16 amino acids. The CDR3 region is CATSRDQGASGNTIYF. CDR3 nucleotide sequence: TGTGCCACCAGCAGAGACCAGGGGGCTTCGGGAAACACCATATATTTT.

The chain has TRBV9 and TRBJ2-3; D is perhaps TRBD2 (7 bases). Trimming removed 2 bases from V and 9 bases from J, with 22 bases in between. Germline V gives CDR1 SGDLS, CDR2 YYNGEE. The CDR3 consists of 16 residues. CDR3 amino acids: CASSVSGGGGQKTQYF. The CDR3 DNA sequence: TGTGCCAGCAGCGTCTCCGGTGGGGGGGGCCAGAAAACGCAGTATTTT.

This chain uses TRBV19 with TRBJ1-2, with D tentatively TRBD1 (5 bases). This CDR3 has 13 residues. V lost 7 bases, J lost 8 bases, and 17 bases lay in between. Per germline, CDR1 LNHDA and CDR2 SQIVND (reference sequence). The CDR3 DNA reads as TGTGCCAGTAAGAGGGACTCCAGCATAGGCTACACCTTC. Translating gives CASKRDSSIGYTF.

The chain uses TRBV10-3 and TRBJ2-1; 7 nucleotides agree with TRBD1. Germline CDR1 and CDR2: ENHRY and SYGVKD. V lost 3 bases and J lost 8; bases outside the gene matches: 7. The CDR3 covers 14 residues. In nucleotides, the CDR3 is TGTGCCATCAGTGAACGGGACAGCCGAGATGAGCAGTTCTTC. It is translated as CAISERDSRDEQFF.